This T cell receptor beta chain was identified in a study of blood T cell repertoires in COVID-19. After removal of 3 bases from V and 5 bases from J, the junction contained 9 bases not matched to a gene. The CDR3 has 15 amino acids. Germline V lookup: CDR1 MNHEY, CDR2 SVGAGI. Source study methods: Quantification of nucleated cells was approximated via reference gene primer amplification. The data were produced by immunoSEQ multiplex PCR, yet TCRdb's version contains in-frame clones alone and is incomplete. V, J and clone size reflect that table, while D and trimming were determined from the DNA. The sample consists of around 180,000 clones, approximately 85% of them appearing once.

The chain employs TRBV6-5 and TRBJ2-5; 7 bases line up with TRBD2. The material sequenced was peripheral blood. The receptor was derived from a man between 60 and 75 years old with acute or convalescent COVID-19. CDR3 protein: CASSYRWEGRETQYF. As DNA, the CDR3 is TGTGCCAGCAGTTATCGGTGGGAGGGCCGGGAGACCCAGTACTTC.